This T cell receptor beta chain stems from a study of identical twins. Trimming left V 8 bases short and J 2 bases short, with 7 bases between. The CDR3 totals 12 residues. Per germline, CDR1 MGHDK and CDR2 SYGVNS. A universal primer binding site was introduced by template switching. The final cDNA contained unique molecular identifiers. Via MiXCR, TCRdb re-called the 5' RACE reads, giving one row per CDR3 protein. The repertoire holds approximately 1.8 million distinct CDR3 sequences, with less than 40% as singletons. The sequencing sample was made of cord blood. The sequence was collected from a newborn girl in good health. This chain connects TRBV25-1 to TRBJ2-4; D call uncertain. Written as DNA, the CDR3 is TGTGCCAGCTCCGGGCCCAAAAACATTCAGTACTTC. This codes for CASSGPKNIQYF.